These 7 T cell receptor beta chains came from one sample sequenced in a study of tumor and adjacent non-tumor tissue in lung cancer. RNA was extracted from bulk tissue without any cell sorting. This non-tumor lung sample came from over 3 cm beyond the tumor edge. A modified ARM-PCR protocol with three rounds of nested PCR amplified TCRbeta. TCRdb passed the multiplex PCR reads through MiXCR, listing each CDR3 protein once. The table records 90,000 to 100,000 distinct CDR3 sequences, about 80% of them present only once. Sequenced sample: distant non-tumor lung tissue. These receptors all stem from a man between 60 and 75 years old with small cell lung cancer.

To note about this clonotype: One end of the junction is discordant with germline, which a read error may explain. The genes are TRBV12-5 and TRBJ1-1; D not certain. The CDR3 sequence is 16 residues long. The germline gives CDR1 LGHNT, CDR2 FRNRAP. The CDR3 region is CASGLSLARTADEPFF. The CDR3 DNA is TGTGCTAGTGGTTTGTCATTGGCTCGGACGGCGGATGAACCTTTCTTT.

As for this clonotype: Germline is not matched at one junction end, which may reflect a read error. The chain uses TRBV10-2 and TRBJ2-2; D uncertain. The CDR3 consists of 11 residues. Germline values: CDR1 WSHSY, CDR2 SAAADI. DNA of the CDR3: TGTGTCAGCAGTCACACCGGGGAGCTGTTTTTT. Its protein product is CVSSHTGELFF.

As concerns this clonotype: Germline and junction disagree at one end, which may indicate a read error. The chain is built from TRBV11-2 and TRBJ2-1; D is tentatively TRBD1 or TRBD2 (5 bases each). The CDR3 totals 14 residues. Germline loops: CDR1 SGHAT, CDR2 FQNNGV. The CDR3 DNA sequence: TGTGCGAGCCAGAAGCGGCAGGGCGACAAGGAGCAGTTGTTC. The encoded protein is CASQKRQGDKEQLF.

This chain's CDR3 is CASSHVGVTRVRNQPQHF. CDR3 DNA sequence: TGCGCCAGCAGCCATGTGGGAGTGACAAGGGTACGCAATCAGCCCCAGCATTTT. The chain combines TRBV4-1 with TRBJ1-5; D is unresolved. The CDR3 length is 18 residues. From germline, CDR1 is MGHRA and CDR2 YSYEKL. V shed 3 bases and J shed 2 bases, with 20 bases lying between them.

Comment on this clonotype: An end of the junction differs from the germline gene, which may be a read error. This sequence joins TRBV4-1 and TRBJ1-5; D is perhaps TRBD1 (6 bases). This CDR3 has 13 residues. CDR1 and CDR2 (germline): MGHRA, YSYEKL. The CDR3 here is CTSSQGISHPHHF. The DNA for the CDR3 is TGCACCAGCAGCCAGGGGATATCTCATCCCCACCATTTT.

This clonotype was seen once. One end of the junction fails to match germline, which may point to a read error. In nucleotides, the CDR3 is TGTGCCAGCAGCCAAGAATTAAGGGGCGGTTCATCCCTCCACTTT. Amino acid sequence: CASSQELRGGSSLHF. The V call is TRBV4-2, the J call TRBJ1-6; D is perhaps TRBD1 (5 bases). The CDR3 extends over 15 amino acids. In germline, CDR1 is LGHNA, CDR2 YNFKEQ.

As to this clonotype: The CDR3 carries no conserved terminal phenylalanine or tryptophan, so it likely arises from a read error. This chain joins TRBV4-2 and TRBJ2-1; D not certain. With 0 bases removed from V and 4 bases from J, the gap between germline ends came to 16 bases. The germline gives CDR1 LGHNA, CDR2 YNFKEQ. This CDR3 is 17 amino acids long. CDR3 protein: CASSQDLAGIGYNEQFL. CDR3 nucleotide sequence: TGTGCCAGCAGCCAAGATTTAGCCGGCATAGGGTACAATGAGCAGTTCCTC.